This TCR beta chain was identified in a study of T cells in Graves' hyperthyroidism and ophthalmopathy. Study-level results: Among clonotypes expanded in thyroid above 0.001, most were also found in blood. The model identified upcoming ophthalmopathy a median 6.5 months ahead of onset.

An absence of ophthalmopathy progression within 18 months meant stable Graves' hyperthyroidism. The source of the PBMCs was over 8.5 ml of fresh peripheral blood. In this sample, this clonotype turned up once. No antigen is known for it. V was clipped by 4 bases and J by 2 bases, with 14 bases between them. This CDR3 has 15 amino acids. CDR1 is MDHEN, CDR2 SYDVKM, per germline. The CDR3 regions of TCR beta were amplified from RNA transcripts. The TCR CDR3 first-round RT-PCR relied on the HTBI primer set. MiXCR, applied by TCRdb to the multiplex PCR reads, yields one record per CDR3 protein. The sample has around 190,000 distinct CDR3 sequences; about a sixth are singletons.

This receptor was identified in a woman in her fifties or sixties with Graves' hyperthyroidism. The sequencing input was blood. The gene calls are TRBV28 and TRBJ1-2; D is unclear. CDR3 sequence reads: CASSSPLGDNYGYTF. As DNA, the CDR3 is TGTGCCAGCAGTTCCCCCCTCGGAGACAACTATGGCTACACCTTC.